The T cell receptor beta chain under discussion was sequenced for a study of blood T cell repertoires in COVID-19. The overall study: PBMCs, B-cell-depleted T cells, or T cells were the source of the cDNA or gDNA that made up the material.

The length of the CDR3 is 13 residues. The V gene lost 4 bases and the J gene lost 6 bases, with 10 bases spanning the gap. Germline values: CDR1 SGHTA, CDR2 FQGTGA. Measured with immunoSEQ multiplex PCR; TCRdb has only the in-frame clones, and not every one. Of some 310,000 clones in the sample, nearly 90% are singletons; the top ten hold around 1%. This chain links TRBV7-3 with TRBJ2-1, with D perhaps matching TRBD2 (6 bases). This TCR was sampled from a woman between 35 and 50 years old with COVID-19, enrolled during active disease. Sequencing input: peripheral blood. In nucleotides, the CDR3 is TGTGCCAGCAGCTCCACTAGCTTCAATGAGCAGTTCTTC. It codes for CASSSTSFNEQFF.